This T cell receptor beta chain stems from a study of blood T cell repertoires in COVID-19. Of note for this clone: The same CDR3 also results from other DNA sequences found in this sample.

Clones were sequenced by immunoSEQ multiplex PCR, and TCRdb holds only the in-frame ones, with some missing. The sample records around 200,000 clones, roughly 89% being singletons. The V gene end was trimmed by 4 bases and the J gene end by 5 bases; junction bases not matched to a gene: 4. This CDR3 has 15 amino acids. CDR1 SGHVS and CDR2 FQNEAQ come from the germline V gene. The sequenced sample was PBMCs or T cells enriched from blood (not recorded which). The V gene is TRBV7-8, the J gene TRBJ2-1; 11 nucleotides match TRBD2. The receptor was derived from a woman aged 40 to 49 with acute COVID-19. CDR3 nucleotide sequence: TGTGCCAGCAGCTCCACTAGCGGGGGCCACAATGAGCAGTTCTTC. It is translated as CASSSTSGGHNEQFF.